This T cell receptor beta chain was captured by sequencing in a study of regulatory T cells in long-lasting Graves disease. General study findings and limits: Persistent Graves' patients showed reduced TCR diversity versus newly diagnosed patients. A greater number of public clonotypes (under 3,000) was shared by persistent patients than by new patients (roughly 880).

CDR1 is SEHNR, CDR2 FQNEAQ, per germline (reference sequence). The V segment lost 11 bases and the J segment 8 bases; nucleotides outside the gene matches: 9. The CDR3 runs to 14 residues. Construction of TCR beta libraries relied on iRepertoire HTBI primers and on Arm-PCR targeting CDR3 regions. As handled by the study authors: Overall, samples carried 62 TRBV and approximately 14 TRBJ segments. TCRdb reprocessed the multiplex PCR reads via MiXCR and lists one record per CDR3 protein. The V and J calls and clone size are TCRdb's, not the authors'. The sample consists of around 480,000 distinct CDR3 sequences, around 15% of them appearing once. As to time point: newly diagnosed GD, antithyroid drugs for less than 3 months. The TCR library was prepared using RNA isolated from PBMCs. This clonotype occurred many times. What it binds is unknown. These sequences were also reported in another study, on T cells in Graves' hyperthyroidism and ophthalmopathy. That paper notes: By a 13 V-J model, ophthalmopathy was set apart from stable hyperthyroidism.

The sample in question was peripheral blood mononuclear cells (PBMCs), obtained at new diagnosis, from a patient treated with antithyroid drugs. The sequence came from a man between 35 and 55 years old with Graves disease. The genes are TRBV7-9 and TRBJ2-1; TRBD2 aligns across 13 bases. The CDR3 DNA reads as TGTGCCGGGGGGAGGACTAGCGGGAGCTATGAGCAGTTCTTC. Protein product: CAGGRTSGSYEQFF.